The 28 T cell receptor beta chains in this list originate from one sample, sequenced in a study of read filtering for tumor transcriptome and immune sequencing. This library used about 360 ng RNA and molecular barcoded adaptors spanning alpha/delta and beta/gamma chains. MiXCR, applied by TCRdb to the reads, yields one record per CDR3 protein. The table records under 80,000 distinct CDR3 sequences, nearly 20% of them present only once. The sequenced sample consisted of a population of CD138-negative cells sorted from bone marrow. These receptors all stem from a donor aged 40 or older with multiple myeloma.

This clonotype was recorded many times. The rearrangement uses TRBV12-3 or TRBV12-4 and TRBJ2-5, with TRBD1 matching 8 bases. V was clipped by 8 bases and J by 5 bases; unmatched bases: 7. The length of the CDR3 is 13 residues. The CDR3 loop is CASRTGRMETQYF. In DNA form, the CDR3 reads TGTGCCAGCCGGACAGGGAGAATGGAGACCCAGTACTTC.

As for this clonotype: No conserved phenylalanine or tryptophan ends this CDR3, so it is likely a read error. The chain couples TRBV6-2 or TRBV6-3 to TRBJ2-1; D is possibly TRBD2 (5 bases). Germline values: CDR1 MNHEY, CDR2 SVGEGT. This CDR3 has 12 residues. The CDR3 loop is CVSSREFGEQFL. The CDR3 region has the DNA TGTGTCAGCAGTAGGGAGTTCGGTGAGCAGTTCCTC.

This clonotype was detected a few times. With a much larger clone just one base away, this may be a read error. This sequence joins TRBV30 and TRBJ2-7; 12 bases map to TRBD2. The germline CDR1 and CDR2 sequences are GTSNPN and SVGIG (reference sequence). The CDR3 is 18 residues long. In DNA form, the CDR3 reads TGTGCCCGGAGTGTCCGGACTAGCGGGGCCCGAATTGGGGGCGAGCAGTACTTC. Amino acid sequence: CARSVRTSGARIGGEQYF.

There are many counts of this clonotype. This CDR3 is CASSGQDIAGELFF. The DNA for the CDR3 is TGTGCCAGCAGCGGACAGGATATCGCCGGGGAGCTGTTTTTT. The chain links TRBV2 to TRBJ2-2; 7 bases line up with TRBD1. Unmatched junction bases numbered 7, after V lost 6 bases and J lost 6 bases. The CDR3 length is 14 residues. Germline lookup yields CDR1 SNHLY and CDR2 FYNNEI. The full variable domain, with the rest looked up from reference TRBV2 and TRBJ2-2, is EPEVTQTPSHQVTQMGQEVILRCVPISNHLYFYWYRQILGQKVEFLVSFYNNEISEKSEIFDDQFSVERPDGSNFTLKIRSTKLEDSAMYFCASSGQDIAGELFFGEGSRLTVL.

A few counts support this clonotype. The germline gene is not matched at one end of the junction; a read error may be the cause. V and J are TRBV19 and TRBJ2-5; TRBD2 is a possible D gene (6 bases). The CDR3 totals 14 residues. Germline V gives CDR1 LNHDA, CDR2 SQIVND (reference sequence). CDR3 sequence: CASSIWDSQETLYF. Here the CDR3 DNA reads TGTGCCAGTAGTATTTGGGACTCACAAGAGACCCTGTACTTC.

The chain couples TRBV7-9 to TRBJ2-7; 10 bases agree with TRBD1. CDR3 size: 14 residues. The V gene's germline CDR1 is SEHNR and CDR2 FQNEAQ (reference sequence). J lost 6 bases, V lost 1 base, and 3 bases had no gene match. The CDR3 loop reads CASSLGDRGREQYF. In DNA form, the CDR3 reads TGTGCCAGCAGCTTAGGGGACAGGGGTCGCGAGCAGTACTTC.

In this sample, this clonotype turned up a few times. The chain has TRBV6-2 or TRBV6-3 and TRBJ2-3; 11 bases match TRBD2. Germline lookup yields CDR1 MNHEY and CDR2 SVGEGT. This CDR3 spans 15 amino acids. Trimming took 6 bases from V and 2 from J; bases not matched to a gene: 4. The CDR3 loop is CASRKLAGDTDTQYF. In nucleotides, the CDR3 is TGTGCCAGCAGGAAACTAGCGGGGGACACAGATACGCAGTATTTT.

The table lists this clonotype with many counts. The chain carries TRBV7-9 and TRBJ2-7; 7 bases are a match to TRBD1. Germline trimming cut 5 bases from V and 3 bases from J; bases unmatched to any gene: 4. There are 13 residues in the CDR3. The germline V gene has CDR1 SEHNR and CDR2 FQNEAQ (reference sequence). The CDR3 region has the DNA TGTGCCAGCAGCCCCGGGACAGTCTACGAGCAGTACTTC. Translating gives CASSPGTVYEQYF.

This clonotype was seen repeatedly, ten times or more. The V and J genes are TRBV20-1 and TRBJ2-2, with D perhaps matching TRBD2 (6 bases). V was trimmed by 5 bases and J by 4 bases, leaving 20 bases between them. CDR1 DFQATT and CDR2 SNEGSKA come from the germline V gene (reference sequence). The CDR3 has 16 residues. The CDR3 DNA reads TGCAGTGCTTTTCGTGGCGGGATGGAGGGCACCGGGGAGCTGTTTTTT. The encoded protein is CSAFRGGMEGTGELFF.

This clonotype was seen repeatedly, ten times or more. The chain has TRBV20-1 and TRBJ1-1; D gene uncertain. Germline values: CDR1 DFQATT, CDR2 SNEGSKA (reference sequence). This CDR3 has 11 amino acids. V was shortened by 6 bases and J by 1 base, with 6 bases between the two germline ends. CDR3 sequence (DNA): TGCAGTGCGGGAGGGAACACTGAAGCTTTCTTT. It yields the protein CSAGGNTEAFF.

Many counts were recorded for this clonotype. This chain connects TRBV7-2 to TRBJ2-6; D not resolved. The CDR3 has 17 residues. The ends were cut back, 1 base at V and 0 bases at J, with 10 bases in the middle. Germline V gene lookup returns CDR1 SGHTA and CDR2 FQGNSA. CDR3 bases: TGTGCCAGCAGCTTAGGGGTCAGTAACTCTGGGGCCAACGTCCTGACTTTC. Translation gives CASSLGVSNSGANVLTF.

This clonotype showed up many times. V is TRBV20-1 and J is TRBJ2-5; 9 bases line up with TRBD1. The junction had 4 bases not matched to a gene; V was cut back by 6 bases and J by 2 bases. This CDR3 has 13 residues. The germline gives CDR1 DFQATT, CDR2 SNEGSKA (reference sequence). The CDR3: CSARGQGQETQYF. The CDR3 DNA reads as TGCAGTGCCCGGGGACAGGGTCAAGAGACCCAGTACTTC.

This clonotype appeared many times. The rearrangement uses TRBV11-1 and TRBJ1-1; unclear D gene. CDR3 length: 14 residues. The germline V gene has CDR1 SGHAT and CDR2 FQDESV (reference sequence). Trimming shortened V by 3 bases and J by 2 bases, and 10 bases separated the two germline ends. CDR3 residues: CASSLGLANTEAFF. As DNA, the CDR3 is TGTGCCAGCAGCTTGGGTTTGGCAAACACTGAAGCTTTCTTT.

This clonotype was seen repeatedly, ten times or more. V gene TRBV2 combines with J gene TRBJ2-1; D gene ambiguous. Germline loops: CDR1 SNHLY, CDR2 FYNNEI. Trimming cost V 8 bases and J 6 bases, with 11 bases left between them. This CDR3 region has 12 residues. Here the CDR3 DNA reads TGTGCCAGCGGATTTGGACCCAATGAGCAGTTCTTC. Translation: CASGFGPNEQFF.

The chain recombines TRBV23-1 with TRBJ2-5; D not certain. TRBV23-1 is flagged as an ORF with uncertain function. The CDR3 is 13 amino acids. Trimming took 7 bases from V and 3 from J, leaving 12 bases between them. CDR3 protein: CASTLGRKETQYF. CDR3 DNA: TGCGCCAGCACCCTCGGCAGAAAAGAGACCCAGTACTTC.

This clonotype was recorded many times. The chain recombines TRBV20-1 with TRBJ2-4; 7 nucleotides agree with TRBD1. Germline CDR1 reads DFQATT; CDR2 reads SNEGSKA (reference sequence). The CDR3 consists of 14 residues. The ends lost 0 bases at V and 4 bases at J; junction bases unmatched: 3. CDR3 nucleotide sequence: TGCAGTGCTAGAGATGGGACAGTGAAAAACATTCAGTACTTC. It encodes CSARDGTVKNIQYF.

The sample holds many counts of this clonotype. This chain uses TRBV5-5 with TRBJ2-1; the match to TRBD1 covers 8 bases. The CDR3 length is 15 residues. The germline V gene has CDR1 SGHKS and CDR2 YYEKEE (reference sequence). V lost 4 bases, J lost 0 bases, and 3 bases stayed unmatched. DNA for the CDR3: TGTGCCAGCAGCATGGACAGGGTCTCCTACAATGAGCAGTTCTTC. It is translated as CASSMDRVSYNEQFF.

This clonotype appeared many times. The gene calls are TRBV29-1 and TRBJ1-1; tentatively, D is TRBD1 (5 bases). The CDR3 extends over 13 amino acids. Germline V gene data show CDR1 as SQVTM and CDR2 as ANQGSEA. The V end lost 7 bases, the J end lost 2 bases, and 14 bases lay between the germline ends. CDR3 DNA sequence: TGCAGCGGGGGCCTGGGCCCCAACACTGAAGCTTTCTTT. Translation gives CSGGLGPNTEAFF.

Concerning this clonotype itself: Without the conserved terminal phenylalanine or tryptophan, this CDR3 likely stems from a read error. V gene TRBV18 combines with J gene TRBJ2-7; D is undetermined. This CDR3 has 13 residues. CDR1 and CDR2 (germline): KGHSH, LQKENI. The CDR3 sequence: CAGSGFSNYEQYL. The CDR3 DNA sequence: TGTGCCGGCTCAGGATTCAGCAACTACGAGCAGTACCTC.

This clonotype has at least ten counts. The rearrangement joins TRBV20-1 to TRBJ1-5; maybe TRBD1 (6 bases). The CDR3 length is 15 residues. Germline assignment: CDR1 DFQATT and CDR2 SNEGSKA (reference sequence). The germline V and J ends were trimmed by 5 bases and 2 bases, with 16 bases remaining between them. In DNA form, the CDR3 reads TGCAGTGCTCCTGTGGGGGGGCGGGGCAATCAGCCCCAGCATTTT. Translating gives CSAPVGGRGNQPQHF.

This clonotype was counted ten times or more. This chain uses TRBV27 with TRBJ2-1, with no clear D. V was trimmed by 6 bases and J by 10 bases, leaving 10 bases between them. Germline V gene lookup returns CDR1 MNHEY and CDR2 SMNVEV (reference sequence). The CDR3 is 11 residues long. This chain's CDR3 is CASRDLQEQFF. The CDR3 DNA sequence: TGTGCCAGCAGAGACCTACAAGAGCAGTTCTTC.

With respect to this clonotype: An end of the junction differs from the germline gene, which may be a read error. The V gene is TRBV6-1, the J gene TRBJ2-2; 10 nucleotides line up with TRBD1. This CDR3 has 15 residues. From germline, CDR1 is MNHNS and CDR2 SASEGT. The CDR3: CASTGQTGGSGQLFF. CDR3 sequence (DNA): TGTGCCAGCACTGGACAGACAGGGGGCTCCGGGCAGCTGTTTTTT.

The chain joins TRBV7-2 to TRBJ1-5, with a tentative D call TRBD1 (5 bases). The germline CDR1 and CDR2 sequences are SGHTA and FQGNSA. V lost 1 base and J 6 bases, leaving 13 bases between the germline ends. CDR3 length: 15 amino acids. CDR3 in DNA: TGTGCCAGCAGCTTAGTTCAGACCGGGGGTCAGCCCCAGCATTTT. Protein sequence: CASSLVQTGGQPQHF.

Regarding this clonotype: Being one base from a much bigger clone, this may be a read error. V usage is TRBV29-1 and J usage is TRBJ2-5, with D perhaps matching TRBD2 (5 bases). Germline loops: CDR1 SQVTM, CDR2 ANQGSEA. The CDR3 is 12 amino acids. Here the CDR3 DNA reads TGCAGCGTTGTCCAGCGTGGGGAGACCCAGTGCTTC. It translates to CSVVQRGETQCF.

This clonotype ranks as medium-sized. The CDR3 DNA reads as TGCAGTGGAAGAGAGGCGGGGCTCTACAATGAGCAGTTCTTC. Translating gives CSGREAGLYNEQFF. The chain employs TRBV20-1 and TRBJ2-1, with D perhaps TRBD2 (6 bases). V was shortened by 7 bases and J by 3 bases, with 16 bases between the two germline ends. Germline V CDR1 and CDR2: DFQATT, SNEGSKA (reference sequence). The CDR3 length is 14 residues.

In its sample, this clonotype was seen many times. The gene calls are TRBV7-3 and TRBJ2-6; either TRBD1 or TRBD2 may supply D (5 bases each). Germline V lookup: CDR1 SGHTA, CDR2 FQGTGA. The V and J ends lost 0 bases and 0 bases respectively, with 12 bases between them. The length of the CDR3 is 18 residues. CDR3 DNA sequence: TGTGCCAGCAGCTTAACCGGGACCTCCCTCTCTGGGGCCAACGTCCTGACTTTC. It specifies CASSLTGTSLSGANVLTF.

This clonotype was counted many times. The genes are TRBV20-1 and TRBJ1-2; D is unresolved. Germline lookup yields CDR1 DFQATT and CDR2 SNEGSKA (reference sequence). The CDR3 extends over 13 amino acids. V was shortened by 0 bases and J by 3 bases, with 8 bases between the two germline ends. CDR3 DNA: TGCAGTGCTAGAGAGGTCGGTGACTATGGCTACACCTTC. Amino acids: CSAREVGDYGYTF.

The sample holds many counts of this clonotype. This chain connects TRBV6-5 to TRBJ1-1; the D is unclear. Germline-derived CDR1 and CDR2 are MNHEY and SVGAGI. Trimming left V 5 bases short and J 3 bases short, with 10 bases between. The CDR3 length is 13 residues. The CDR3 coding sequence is TGTGCCAGCAGTCGCGGTGGCGACACTGAAGCTTTCTTT. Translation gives CASSRGGDTEAFF.